This is a list of T cell receptor beta chains from one sample in a study of long-term antiretroviral therapy in people with HIV. Measured with immunoSEQ multiplex PCR; TCRdb has only the in-frame clones, and not every one. The table records 30,000 to 35,000 clones, approximately 95% of them present only once. Here the sequenced sample was unsorted PBMCs, taken more than 5 years after starting antiretroviral therapy. These receptor sequences come from a woman between 50 and 59 years old with HIV. The CDR3 runs from the conserved cysteine through the conserved F or W. Each record gives: D gene, V gene, J gene, clone size, CDR3 protein, CDR3 DNA. D genes are given only for firm matches. Not all rows give a size; the values are once, few, many and, for expanded clones, a class.

D gene: TRBD1
V gene: TRBV5-1
J gene: TRBJ2-5
clone size: NA
CDR3 protein: CASSPGGSNKETQYF
CDR3 DNA: TGCGCCAGCAGTCCAGGGGGCTCTAATAAAGAGACCCAGTACTTC

D gene: NA
V gene: TRBV30
J gene: TRBJ2-1
clone size: NA
CDR3 protein: CAWRRGRDNEQFF
CDR3 DNA: TGTGCCTGGAGACGGGGTCGAGACAATGAGCAGTTCTTC

D gene: TRBD1
V gene: TRBV5-5
J gene: TRBJ1-2
clone size: once
CDR3 protein: CASSLETGGVSGYTF
CDR3 DNA: TGTGCCAGCAGCTTGGAGACAGGGGGCGTTTCAGGCTACACCTTC

D gene: NA
V gene: TRBV4-1
J gene: TRBJ2-5
clone size: few
CDR3 protein: CASSHQGQETQYF
CDR3 DNA: TGCGCCAGCAGCCACCAAGGGCAAGAGACCCAGTACTTC

D gene: TRBD1
V gene: TRBV7-9
J gene: TRBJ1-3
clone size: NA
CDR3 protein: CASSPTGASGNTIYF
CDR3 DNA: TGTGCCAGCAGCCCTACAGGGGCCTCTGGAAACACCATATATTTT

D gene: NA
V gene: TRBV7-3
J gene: TRBJ1-1
clone size: NA
CDR3 protein: CASSFTENTEAFF
CDR3 DNA: TGTGCCAGCAGCTTTACAGAGAACACTGAAGCTTTCTTT

D gene: NA
V gene: TRBV6-1
J gene: TRBJ1-2
clone size: NA
CDR3 protein: CASSEYTNYGYTF
CDR3 DNA: TGTGCCAGCAGTGAATACACCAACTATGGCTACACCTTC

D gene: TRBD1
V gene: TRBV9
J gene: TRBJ1-5
clone size: NA
CDR3 protein: CASSVGTASNQPQHF
CDR3 DNA: TGTGCCAGCAGCGTCGGGACAGCTAGCAATCAGCCCCAGCATTTT

D gene: TRBD1
V gene: TRBV7-8
J gene: TRBJ1-3
clone size: NA
CDR3 protein: CASSSQTGDNTIYF
CDR3 DNA: TGTGCCAGCAGCTCCCAGACAGGGGACAACACCATATATTTT

D gene: NA
V gene: TRBV7-2
J gene: TRBJ2-7
clone size: NA
CDR3 protein: CASSFDQFYEQYF
CDR3 DNA: TGTGCCAGCAGCTTCGACCAGTTCTACGAGCAGTACTTC

D gene: TRBD2
V gene: TRBV7-2
J gene: TRBJ2-3
clone size: NA
CDR3 protein: CASSLNARALAGQDTQYF
CDR3 DNA: TGTGCCAGCAGCTTGAACGCGAGGGCCCTAGCGGGGCAGGATACGCAGTATTTT

D gene: NA
V gene: TRBV30
J gene: TRBJ2-2
clone size: NA
CDR3 protein: CAWSVGFFAGELFF
CDR3 DNA: TGTGCCTGGAGTGTAGGATTTTTCGCCGGGGAGCTGTTTTTT

D gene: NA
V gene: TRBV19
J gene: TRBJ1-1
clone size: NA
CDR3 protein: CASSILPGNTEAFF
CDR3 DNA: TGTGCCAGTAGTATCCTGCCCGGCAACACTGAAGCTTTCTTT

D gene: TRBD1
V gene: TRBV5-4
J gene: TRBJ2-2
clone size: NA
CDR3 protein: CASSGFAGQGSTGELFF
CDR3 DNA: TGTGCCAGCAGCGGATTCGCGGGACAGGGGTCGACCGGGGAGCTGTTTTTT

D gene: TRBD1
V gene: TRBV27
J gene: TRBJ1-1
clone size: NA
CDR3 protein: CASSFRTGDTEAFF
CDR3 DNA: TGTGCCAGCAGTTTTAGGACAGGGGACACTGAAGCTTTCTTT

D gene: NA
V gene: TRBV7-7
J gene: TRBJ2-3
clone size: NA
CDR3 protein: CASSPLGTVSTDTQYF
CDR3 DNA: TGTGCTAGCAGCCCTCTGGGGACGGTTAGCACAGATACGCAGTATTTT

D gene: NA
V gene: TRBV7-9
J gene: TRBJ1-1
clone size: once
CDR3 protein: CASSVDKGRSSTEAFF
CDR3 DNA: TGTGCCAGCAGCGTTGACAAGGGGAGGAGTAGCACTGAAGCTTTCTTT

D gene: TRBD2
V gene: TRBV5-1
J gene: TRBJ2-1
clone size: NA
CDR3 protein: CASSFGRDYNEQFF
CDR3 DNA: TGCGCCAGCAGCTTTGGGAGGGATTACAATGAGCAGTTCTTC

D gene: NA
V gene: TRBV5-6
J gene: TRBJ2-6
clone size: NA
CDR3 protein: CATGPGSGANVLTF
CDR3 DNA: TGTGCCACGGGGCCCGGCTCTGGGGCCAACGTCCTGACTTTC

D gene: NA
V gene: TRBV27
J gene: TRBJ1-1
clone size: NA
CDR3 protein: CASSVGFDRMNTEAFF
CDR3 DNA: TGTGCCAGCAGTGTTGGATTTGACAGGATGAACACTGAAGCTTTCTTT

D gene: TRBD1
V gene: TRBV14
J gene: TRBJ1-4
clone size: NA
CDR3 protein: CASSQDRGTNEKLFF
CDR3 DNA: TGTGCCAGCAGCCAGGACAGGGGTACTAATGAAAAACTGTTTTTT

D gene: NA
V gene: TRBV9
J gene: TRBJ2-2
clone size: NA
CDR3 protein: CASSEGGELFF
CDR3 DNA: TGTGCCAGCAGCGAGGGAGGGGAGCTGTTTTTT

D gene: NA
V gene: TRBV5-4
J gene: TRBJ1-4
clone size: NA
CDR3 protein: CASSGPGLTNEKLFF
CDR3 DNA: TGTGCCAGCAGCGGTCCGGGTTTAACTAATGAAAAACTGTTTTTT

D gene: TRBD2
V gene: TRBV4-1
J gene: TRBJ2-5
clone size: NA
CDR3 protein: CASSPPGTSGGTQYF
CDR3 DNA: TGCGCCAGCAGCCCCCCCGGCACTAGCGGGGGGACCCAGTACTTC

D gene: TRBD2
V gene: TRBV4-2
J gene: TRBJ2-1
clone size: NA
CDR3 protein: CASSQPSGSSYNEQFF
CDR3 DNA: TGTGCCAGCAGCCAACCTAGCGGAAGTTCCTACAATGAGCAGTTCTTC

D gene: NA
V gene: TRBV14
J gene: TRBJ1-1
clone size: once
CDR3 protein: CASSQDLGGLTGAFF
CDR3 DNA: TGTGCCAGCAGCCAAGACCTCGGGGGCCTTACTGGGGCTTTCTTT

D gene: NA
V gene: TRBV7-9
J gene: TRBJ2-7
clone size: once
CDR3 protein: CASSLGRSDYEQYF
CDR3 DNA: TGTGCCAGCAGCTTAGGACGGTCAGACTACGAGCAGTACTTC

D gene: TRBD1
V gene: TRBV18
J gene: TRBJ1-5
clone size: NA
CDR3 protein: CASSPLGTGSYSNQPQHF
CDR3 DNA: TGTGCCAGCTCACCCTTAGGGACAGGGAGTTATAGCAATCAGCCCCAGCATTTT

D gene: NA
V gene: TRBV5-4
J gene: TRBJ2-1
clone size: NA
CDR3 protein: CASSLPTADAEQFF
CDR3 DNA: TGTGCCAGCAGCCTACCGACGGCGGACGCTGAGCAGTTCTTC

D gene: NA
V gene: TRBV15
J gene: TRBJ1-1
clone size: NA
CDR3 protein: CATSRAKGGNTEAFF
CDR3 DNA: TGTGCCACCAGCAGAGCGAAGGGGGGGAACACTGAAGCTTTCTTT

D gene: TRBD1
V gene: TRBV25-1
J gene: TRBJ1-4
clone size: NA
CDR3 protein: CASSLTGGGEKLFF
CDR3 DNA: TGTGCCAGCAGTCTGACAGGGGGCGGTGAAAAACTGTTTTTT

D gene: NA
V gene: TRBV4-1
J gene: TRBJ1-5
clone size: NA
CDR3 protein: CASSQQVGQPQHF
CDR3 DNA: TGCGCCAGCAGCCAGCAGGTGGGTCAGCCCCAGCATTTT

D gene: TRBD2
V gene: TRBV7-2
J gene: TRBJ2-3
clone size: NA
CDR3 protein: CASSSWTGTSGPVGKQYF
CDR3 DNA: TGTGCCAGCAGCTCCTGGACCGGGACTAGCGGGCCCGTTGGGAAGCAGTATTTT

D gene: TRBD1
V gene: TRBV13
J gene: TRBJ2-5
clone size: NA
CDR3 protein: CASSPDRAWETQYF
CDR3 DNA: TGTGCCAGCAGCCCTGACAGGGCATGGGAGACCCAGTACTTC

D gene: TRBD1
V gene: TRBV5-1
J gene: TRBJ2-2
clone size: NA
CDR3 protein: CASRFSGGNTGELFF
CDR3 DNA: TGCGCCAGCAGATTCTCAGGGGGCAACACCGGGGAGCTGTTTTTT

D gene: TRBD1
V gene: TRBV19
J gene: TRBJ1-6
clone size: NA
CDR3 protein: CASSGRDRGNSPLHF
CDR3 DNA: TGTGCCAGTAGTGGTCGCGACAGGGGAAATTCACCCCTCCACTTT

D gene: NA
V gene: TRBV7-7
J gene: TRBJ2-1
clone size: NA
CDR3 protein: CASGRDTYNEQFF
CDR3 DNA: TGTGCTAGCGGCCGGGACACCTACAATGAGCAGTTCTTC

D gene: NA
V gene: TRBV11-1
J gene: TRBJ2-7
clone size: NA
CDR3 protein: CASSPSGGGYEQYF
CDR3 DNA: TGTGCCAGCAGTCCCAGTGGGGGCGGCTACGAGCAGTACTTC

D gene: TRBD1
V gene: TRBV19
J gene: TRBJ2-7
clone size: NA
CDR3 protein: CASRPGTDYEQYF
CDR3 DNA: TGTGCCAGTAGACCCGGGACAGACTACGAGCAGTACTTC

D gene: NA
V gene: TRBV9
J gene: TRBJ1-1
clone size: NA
CDR3 protein: CASSVGQGNTEAFF
CDR3 DNA: TGTGCCAGCAGCGTAGGCCAGGGGAACACTGAAGCTTTCTTT

D gene: TRBD1
V gene: TRBV5-6
J gene: TRBJ2-5
clone size: NA
CDR3 protein: CASSSSRDRDPQETQYF
CDR3 DNA: TGTGCCAGCAGCTCGTCCCGGGACAGGGACCCTCAAGAGACCCAGTACTTC

D gene: TRBD2
V gene: TRBV7-9
J gene: TRBJ2-3
clone size: NA
CDR3 protein: CASSATLAGKTDTQYF
CDR3 DNA: TGTGCCAGCAGCGCTACACTAGCGGGGAAGACAGATACGCAGTATTTT

D gene: NA
V gene: TRBV27
J gene: TRBJ2-1
clone size: NA
CDR3 protein: CASSLLYGGTGYNEQFF
CDR3 DNA: TGTGCCAGCAGTTTGCTTTACGGGGGAACAGGTTACAATGAGCAGTTCTTC

D gene: TRBD2
V gene: TRBV9
J gene: TRBJ2-2
clone size: NA
CDR3 protein: CASSVVASGVVGELFF
CDR3 DNA: TGTGCCAGCAGCGTAGTCGCTAGCGGGGTGGTCGGGGAGCTGTTTTTT

D gene: NA
V gene: TRBV19
J gene: TRBJ2-2
clone size: NA
CDR3 protein: CASNPTAGELFF
CDR3 DNA: TGTGCCAGTAACCCCACGGCCGGGGAGCTGTTTTTT

D gene: NA
V gene: TRBV5-6
J gene: TRBJ1-6
clone size: NA
CDR3 protein: CASIRWVSKNSPLHF
CDR3 DNA: TGTGCCAGCATCAGATGGGTGAGCAAAAATTCACCCCTCCACTTT

D gene: TRBD1
V gene: TRBV9
J gene: TRBJ1-1
clone size: NA
CDR3 protein: CASSVEGQGAPEAFF
CDR3 DNA: TGTGCCAGCAGCGTAGAGGGACAGGGGGCCCCTGAAGCTTTCTTT

D gene: TRBD2
V gene: TRBV4-2
J gene: TRBJ2-1
clone size: NA
CDR3 protein: CASSPPGLSTSEQFF
CDR3 DNA: TGTGCCAGCAGCCCTCCGGGACTATCCACAAGTGAGCAGTTCTTC